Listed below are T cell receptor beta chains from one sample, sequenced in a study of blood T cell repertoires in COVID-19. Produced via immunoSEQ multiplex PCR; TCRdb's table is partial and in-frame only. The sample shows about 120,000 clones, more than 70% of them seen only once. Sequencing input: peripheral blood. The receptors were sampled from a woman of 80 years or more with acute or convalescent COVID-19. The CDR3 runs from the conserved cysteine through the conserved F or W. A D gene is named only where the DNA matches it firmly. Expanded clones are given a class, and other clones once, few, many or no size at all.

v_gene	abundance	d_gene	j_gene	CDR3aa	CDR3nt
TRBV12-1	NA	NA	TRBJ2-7	CASSRLTTGGDYEQYF	TGTGCCAGCAGCCGACTTACGACAGGGGGGGACTACGAGCAGTACTTC
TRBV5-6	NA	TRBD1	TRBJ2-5	CASSPGTVEETQYF	TGTGCCAGCAGCCCCGGGACAGTGGAAGAGACCCAGTACTTC
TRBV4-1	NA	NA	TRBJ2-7	CASSQAPQTAYEQYF	TGCGCCAGCAGCCAAGCCCCACAGACAGCCTACGAGCAGTACTTC
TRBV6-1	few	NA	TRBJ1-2	CASSEQGNYGYTF	TGTGCCAGCAGTGAACAGGGAAACTATGGCTACACCTTC
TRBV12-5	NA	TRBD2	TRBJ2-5	CASGPGTSGRVGQETQYF	TGTGCTAGTGGTCCCGGGACTAGCGGGAGAGTAGGGCAAGAGACCCAGTACTTC
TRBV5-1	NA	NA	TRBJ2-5	CASSQTSSGTQYF	TGCGCCAGCAGCCAAACTAGTTCTGGGACCCAGTACTTC
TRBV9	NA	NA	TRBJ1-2	CASSYNYGYTF	TGTGCCAGCAGCTATAACTATGGCTACACCTTC
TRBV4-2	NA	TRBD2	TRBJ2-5	CASSQTIAGRETQYF	TGTGCCAGCAGCCAAACGATAGCGGGAAGGGAGACCCAGTACTTC
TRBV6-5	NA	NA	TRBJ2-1	CASSYSTGLLRNEQFF	TGTGCCAGCAGTTACTCTACAGGGCTGCTACGCAATGAGCAGTTCTTC
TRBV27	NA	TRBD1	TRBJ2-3	CASSFGLAGGRKTDTQYF	TGTGCCAGCAGTTTTGGTCTCGCAGGGGGCAGGAAGACAGATACGCAGTATTTT
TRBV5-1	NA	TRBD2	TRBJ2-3	CASSLVGAGGGDTQYF	TGCGCCAGCAGCTTGGTCGGAGCGGGAGGTGGAGATACGCAGTATTTT